The T cell receptor (beta chain) described here comes from a study of T cells in Graves' hyperthyroidism and ophthalmopathy. In the ophthalmopathy cohort, Clinical Activity Score was at least 3, NOSPECS grade at least 4, and duration under 3 months. Overall study results and limits: Peripheral blood also featured most of the thyroid clonotypes expanded above 0.001.

This CDR3 has 15 residues. The germline V gene has CDR1 LGHDT and CDR2 YNNKEL (reference sequence). With 1 base clipped from V and 9 bases from J, the junction kept 3 bases outside the gene matches. Amplified TCR beta CDR3 regions derived from RNA transcripts. RT-PCR in the first round (using the HTBI primer set) targeted the TCR CDR3. TCRdb passed the multiplex PCR reads through MiXCR, listing each CDR3 protein once. The data contain about 590,000 distinct CDR3 sequences, approximately 15% of them singletons. This clonotype occurred a few times. The antigen remains unidentified. The receptor was derived from a woman aged 18-35 years with Graves' ophthalmopathy. Sequencing was done on a sample of blood. This chain connects TRBV3-1 to TRBJ1-6; 10 bases align to TRBD1. The CDR3 sequence is CASSQGDRGSSPLHF. DNA for the CDR3: TGTGCCAGCAGCCAAGGGGACAGGGGCTCTTCACCCCTCCACTTT.